This T cell receptor (beta chain) derives from a study of beta chain features in type 1 diabetes. This CDR3 is 13 amino acids long. The germline gives CDR1 KGHSH, CDR2 LQKENI. V was pared by 2 bases and J by 5 bases, with 9 bases between. Study results and limitations: Moderate but significant shortening of TCRB CDR3s was recorded in all four CD4+ subsets from Type 1 diabetes patients. In cDNA sequencing, cells with high TCR expression could be over-represented.

This clone was picked up a small number of times. The antigen is undetermined. Cells sorted by CD45RO/CCR7/CD25/CD127/CD95/CD27 comprised CD4+ naive, central memory, regulatory and stem cell-like memory cells. Every bit of the isolated RNA underwent reverse transcription, so sequencing read expressed TCRB transcripts. Deep immunoSEQ sequencing covered naive, central memory and regulatory T cell samples. Sequencing was performed with immunoSEQ multiplex PCR; in TCRdb, only in-frame clones are kept and a portion is missing. This sample has about 160,000 clones, with 8% to 8.5% found just once. The receptor's source is a woman aged 18 to 35 with type 1 diabetes. V is TRBV18 and J is TRBJ1-1, with D perhaps TRBD1 (6 bases). The sample comprised central memory CD4+ T cells from blood. In DNA, the CDR3 is TGTGCCAGCTCACCAGCAGGGGTAACTGAAGCTTTCTTT. Its protein product is CASSPAGVTEAFF.